Listed below are T cell receptor beta chains from one sample, sequenced in a study of metastatic and nonmetastatic thyroid tumors. Using MiXCR, TCRdb reanalyzed the PCR reads. The sample consists of more than 9,500 clones, 25% to 30% of them appearing once. Specimen: tumor tissue. The receptors here all came from a female donor with papillary thyroid cancer or a benign thyroid nodule (not recorded which). Some clones in this sample may be carry-over from other donors' samples. Each CDR3 is given with its conserved first and last residue. The D gene is left open where the match is weak. Not all rows give a size; the values are once, few, many and, for expanded clones, a class.

CSARDVFTDRGRNEQFF	TGCAGTGCTAGAGATGTCTTTACGGACAGGGGGCGTAATGAGCAGTTCTTC	TRBJ2-1	many	TRBV20-1	TRBD1
CASSLAGGISGANVLTF	TGCGCCAGCAGCTTGGCAGGGGGCATCTCTGGGGCCAACGTCCTGACTTTC	TRBJ2-6	many	TRBV5-1	TRBD1
CASSPLSGSNTGELFF	TGTGCCAGCTCACCACTTAGCGGGTCGAACACCGGGGAGCTGTTTTTT	TRBJ2-2	.	TRBV18	TRBD2
CAGSYSNQGGQFF	TGTGCCGGCAGTTACTCCAACCAGGGGGGGCAGTTCTTC	TRBJ2-1	.	TRBV6-2/TRBV6-3	.
CSARDPGGDTGELFF	TGCAGTGCTAGAGATCCGGGGGGGGACACCGGGGAGCTGTTTTTT	TRBJ2-2	.	TRBV20-1	TRBD2
CASSLSTSGKREQYF	TGCGCCAGCAGCTTGTCGACTAGCGGGAAACGCGAGCAGTACTTC	TRBJ2-7	medium-sized	TRBV5-1	TRBD2
CASSLEASGSYNEQFF	TGCGCCAGCAGCTTGGAGGCTAGCGGGAGTTACAATGAGCAGTTCTTC	TRBJ2-1	medium-sized	TRBV5-1	TRBD2
CASILGTSGRADEQFF	TGTGCCAGCATCTTAGGGACTAGCGGGAGGGCCGATGAGCAGTTCTTC	TRBJ2-1	.	TRBV11-2	TRBD2
CAWTGEGTEAFF	TGTGCCTGGACAGGGGAGGGTACTGAAGCTTTCTTT	TRBJ1-1	.	TRBV30	.
CASSELQEKNIQYF	TGTGCCAGCAGTGAGTTACAGGAGAAAAACATTCAGTACTTC	TRBJ2-4	many	TRBV2	.
CASTPSRWGYSNQPQHF	TGTGCCAGCACACCTTCAAGGTGGGGTTATAGCAATCAGCCCCAGCATTTT	TRBJ1-5	few	TRBV28	.
CASSLLGLAELRDNEQFF	TGTGCCAGCAGCTTACTTGGACTAGCGGAACTAAGGGACAATGAGCAGTTCTTC	TRBJ2-1	many	TRBV7-6	TRBD2
CASSFGQGNEQYF	TGTGCCAGCAGTTTCGGACAGGGCAACGAGCAGTACTTC	TRBJ2-7	.	TRBV6-5	TRBD1
CASSLAGRQETQYF	TGTGCCAGCAGTTTAGCGGGTCGCCAAGAGACCCAGTACTTC	TRBJ2-5	many	TRBV12-3/TRBV12-4	.
CASGLSYSNQPQHF	TGTGCTAGTGGTTTGTCCTATAGCAATCAGCCCCAGCATTTT	TRBJ1-5	medium-sized	TRBV12-5	.
CASSRGQGALNEQFF	TGTGCCAGTAGTAGGGGACAGGGTGCTCTAAATGAGCAGTTCTTC	TRBJ2-1	once	TRBV19	TRBD1
CASSSPGRIFYGYTF	TGTGCCAGCAGCTCTCCGGGACGAATCTTCTATGGCTACACCTTC	TRBJ1-2	.	TRBV11-2	.
CASSTSGRLNEQFF	TGTGCCAGCAGTACTAGCGGGAGATTGAATGAGCAGTTCTTC	TRBJ2-1	.	TRBV7-6	TRBD2
CASSYLGPPGANVLTF	TGTGCCAGCAGTTACCTTGGTCCTCCTGGGGCCAACGTCCTGACTTTC	TRBJ2-6	few	TRBV6-6	.
CASSQEPPGFQHF	TGCGCCAGCAGCCAGGAACCCCCGGGGTTCCAGCATTTT	TRBJ1-5	.	TRBV4-1	.
CASMVGRALQALAKNIQYF	TGTGCCAGCATGGTCGGGAGGGCATTACAAGCCTTAGCCAAAAACATTCAGTACTTC	TRBJ2-4	many	TRBV6-5	TRBD2
CASSAWTSGAYNEQFF	TGCGCCAGCAGCGCCTGGACTAGCGGGGCCTACAATGAGCAGTTCTTC	TRBJ2-1	large	TRBV5-1	TRBD2
CASSQVSTGELFF	TGCGCCAGCAGCCAAGTTAGCACCGGGGAGCTGTTTTTT	TRBJ2-2	.	TRBV4-3	.
CASSSGRNYEQYF	TGTGCCAGCAGCTCCGGACGGAACTACGAGCAGTACTTC	TRBJ2-7	.	TRBV11-3	.
CASNQAGDPIRNEQFF	TGTGCCAGCAACCAAGCGGGAGACCCAATACGTAATGAGCAGTTCTTC	TRBJ2-1	few	TRBV12-3/TRBV12-4	TRBD2
CASTPDRGHEQYF	TGCGCCAGCACCCCCGACAGGGGCCACGAGCAGTACTTC	TRBJ2-7	.	TRBV5-1	TRBD1
CARSVGSHEQYF	TGTGCCCGGAGTGTTGGCTCCCACGAGCAGTACTTC	TRBJ2-7	.	TRBV30	.
CASSLGSTTSGNTIYF	TGTGCCAGCAGCTTGGGCAGCACGACCTCTGGAAACACCATATATTTT	TRBJ1-3	many	TRBV5-5	.
CASSSGPYNSPLHF	TGTGCCAGCAGTTCAGGTCCCTATAATTCACCCCTCCACTTT	TRBJ1-6	medium-sized	TRBV6-1	.
CASSPNPGQGGVNEQFF	TGTGCCAGCAGCCCAAACCCAGGACAGGGGGGAGTCAATGAGCAGTTCTTC	TRBJ2-1	medium-sized	TRBV7-3	TRBD1
CASSLSASGPYEQYF	TGTGCCAGCAGTTTATCGGCTAGCGGGCCCTACGAGCAGTACTTC	TRBJ2-7	few	TRBV27	TRBD2
CSAILAESYNEQFF	TGCAGTGCTATCCTAGCGGAGTCCTACAATGAGCAGTTCTTC	TRBJ2-1	.	TRBV20-1	TRBD2
CSAREVWGPKDYNEQFF	TGCAGTGCTAGAGAGGTATGGGGGCCAAAAGACTACAATGAGCAGTTCTTC	TRBJ2-1	many	TRBV20-1	.
CASSLYHPGRHYGYTF	TGTGCCAGCAGTCTCTATCATCCAGGACGGCACTATGGCTACACCTTC	TRBJ1-2	.	TRBV12-3/TRBV12-4	.
CASSYRDNQPQHF	TGTGCCAGCAGTTACAGGGACAATCAGCCCCAGCATTTT	TRBJ1-5	.	TRBV6-2/TRBV6-3	.
CASSLGLAGKSDTQYF	TGTGCCAGCAGCTTAGGACTAGCGGGTAAATCAGATACGCAGTATTTT	TRBJ2-3	once	TRBV11-2	TRBD2
CASNPLGASGYTF	TGTGCCAGCAATCCTCTGGGGGCGAGTGGCTACACCTTC	TRBJ1-2	medium-sized	TRBV6-1	.
CASSLYDRELEGYTF	TGTGCCAGCAGCTTGTATGACAGGGAGTTGGAAGGCTACACCTTC	TRBJ1-2	.	TRBV5-8	TRBD1
CASSTSGRGSSYNEQFF	TGCGCCAGCAGTACTAGCGGGAGGGGTAGCTCCTACAATGAGCAGTTCTTC	TRBJ2-1	.	TRBV5-1	TRBD2
CASSVEVADTQYF	TGTGCCAGCAGCGTAGAGGTGGCAGATACGCAGTATTTT	TRBJ2-3	.	TRBV9	.
CASSPFSNQPQHF	TGTGCCAGCAGCCCCTTCAGCAATCAGCCCCAGCATTTT	TRBJ1-5	.	TRBV6-1	.
CASSPALGGTEAFF	TGTGCCAGCTCACCAGCCCTTGGAGGCACTGAAGCTTTCTTT	TRBJ1-1	many	TRBV18	.
CASSPGTGNTEAFF	TGTGCCAGCTCACCCGGGACGGGGAACACTGAAGCTTTCTTT	TRBJ1-1	many	TRBV18	.
CASSLRAHGAGGPGAEQYF	TGTGCCAGCAGCTTGCGGGCCCACGGGGCAGGGGGTCCCGGGGCGGAGCAGTACTTC	TRBJ2-7	.	TRBV11-1	TRBD1
CAIKLADTQYF	TGTGCCATCAAACTGGCAGATACGCAGTATTTT	TRBJ2-3	many	TRBV10-3	.
CASSIARTGSNYGYTF	TGTGCCAGTAGTATAGCCCGGACAGGGTCTAACTATGGCTACACCTTC	TRBJ1-2	medium-sized	TRBV19	TRBD1